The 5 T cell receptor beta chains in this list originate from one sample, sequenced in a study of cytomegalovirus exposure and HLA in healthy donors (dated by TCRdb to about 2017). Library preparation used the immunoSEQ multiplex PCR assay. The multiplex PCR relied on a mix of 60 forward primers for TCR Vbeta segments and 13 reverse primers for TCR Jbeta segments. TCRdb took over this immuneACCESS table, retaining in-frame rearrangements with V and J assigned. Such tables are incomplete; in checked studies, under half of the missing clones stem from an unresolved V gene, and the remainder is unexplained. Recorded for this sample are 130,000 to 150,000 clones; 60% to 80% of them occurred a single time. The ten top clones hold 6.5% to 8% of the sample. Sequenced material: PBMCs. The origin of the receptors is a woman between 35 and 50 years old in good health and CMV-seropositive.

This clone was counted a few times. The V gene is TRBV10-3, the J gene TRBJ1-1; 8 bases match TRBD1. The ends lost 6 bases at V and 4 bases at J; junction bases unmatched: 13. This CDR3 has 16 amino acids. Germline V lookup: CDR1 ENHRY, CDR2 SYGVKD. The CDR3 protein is CAISEVQGGEATEAFF. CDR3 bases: TGTGCCATCAGCGAAGTACAGGGGGGCGAGGCCACTGAAGCTTTCTTT.

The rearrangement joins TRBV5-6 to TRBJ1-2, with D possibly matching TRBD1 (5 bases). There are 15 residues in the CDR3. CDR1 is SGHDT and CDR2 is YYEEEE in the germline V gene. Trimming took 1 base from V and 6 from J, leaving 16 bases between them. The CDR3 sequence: CASSLFNRYHNGYTF. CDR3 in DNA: TGTGCCAGCAGCTTGTTCAACAGGTATCATAATGGCTACACCTTC. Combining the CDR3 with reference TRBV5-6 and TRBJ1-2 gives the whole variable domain DAGVTQSPTHLIKTRGQQVTLRCSPKSGHDTVSWYQQALGQGPQFIFQYYEEEERQRGNFPDRFSGHQFPNYSSELNVNALLLGDSALYLCASSLFNRYHNGYTFGSGTRLTVV.

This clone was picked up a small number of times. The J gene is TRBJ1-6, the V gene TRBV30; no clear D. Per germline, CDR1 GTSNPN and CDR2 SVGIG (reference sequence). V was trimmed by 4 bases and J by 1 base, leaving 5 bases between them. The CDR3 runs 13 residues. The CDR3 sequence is CAWTGSYNSPLHF. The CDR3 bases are TGTGCCTGGACGGGGTCCTATAATTCACCCCTCCACTTT.

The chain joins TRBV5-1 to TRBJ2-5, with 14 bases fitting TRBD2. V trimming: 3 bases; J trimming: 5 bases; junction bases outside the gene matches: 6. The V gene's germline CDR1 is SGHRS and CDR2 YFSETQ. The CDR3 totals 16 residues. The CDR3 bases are TGCGCCAGCAGCTGGGGACTAGCGGGGGTAGGTGAGACCCAGTACTTC. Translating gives CASSWGLAGVGETQYF.

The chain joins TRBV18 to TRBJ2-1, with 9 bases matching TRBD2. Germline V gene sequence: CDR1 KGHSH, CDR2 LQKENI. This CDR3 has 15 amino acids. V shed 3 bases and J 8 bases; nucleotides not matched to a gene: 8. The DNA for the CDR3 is TGTGCCAGCTCACCGGGGCGGGGGGGCCTCTATGAGCAGTTCTTC. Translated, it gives CASSPGRGGLYEQFF. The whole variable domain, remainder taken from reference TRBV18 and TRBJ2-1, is NAGVMQNPRHLVRRRGQEARLRCSPMKGHSHVYWYRQLPEEGLKFMVYLQKENIIDESGMPKERFSAEFPKEGPSILRIQQVVRGDSAAYFCASSPGRGGLYEQFFGPGTRLTVL.